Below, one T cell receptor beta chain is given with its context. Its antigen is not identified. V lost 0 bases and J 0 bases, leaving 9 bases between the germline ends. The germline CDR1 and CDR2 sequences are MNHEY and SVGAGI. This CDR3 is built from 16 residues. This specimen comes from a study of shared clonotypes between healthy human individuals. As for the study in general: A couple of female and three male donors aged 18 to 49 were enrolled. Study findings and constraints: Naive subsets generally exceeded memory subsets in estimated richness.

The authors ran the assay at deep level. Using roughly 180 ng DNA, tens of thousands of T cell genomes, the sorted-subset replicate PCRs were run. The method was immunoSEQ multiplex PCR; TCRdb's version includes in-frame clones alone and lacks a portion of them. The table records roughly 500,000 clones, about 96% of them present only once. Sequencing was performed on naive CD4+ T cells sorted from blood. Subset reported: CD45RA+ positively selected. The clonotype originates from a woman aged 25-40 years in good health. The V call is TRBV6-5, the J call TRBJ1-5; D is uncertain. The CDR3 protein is CASSYSTPISNQPQHF. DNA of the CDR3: TGTGCCAGCAGTTACTCGACACCAATTAGCAATCAGCCCCAGCATTTT.